The 18 T cell receptor beta chains below were found in one sample sequenced in a study of regulatory T cells in long-lasting Graves disease. The time point denotes: newly diagnosed GD, antithyroid drugs for less than 3 months. PBMC-derived RNA was used for the TCR library. The TCR beta library used iRepertoire HTBI primers with Arm-PCR amplification of CDR3. TCRdb reprocessed the multiplex PCR reads with MiXCR, giving one entry per CDR3 protein. The table records approximately 400,000 distinct CDR3 sequences, 15% of them present only once. The source material was peripheral blood mononuclear cells (PBMCs), sampled at new diagnosis, from a patient treated with antithyroid drugs. The source of these receptors is a female donor with Graves disease.

This clonotype was picked up many times. This chain links TRBV3-1 with TRBJ2-4; a weak D match, TRBD1 (6 bases). V dropped 0 bases and J dropped 8 bases, with 11 bases sitting between them. In germline, CDR1 is LGHDT, CDR2 YNNKEL (reference sequence). The CDR3 has 14 residues. The CDR3 DNA follows: TGTGCCAGCAGCCAAGACCGCGAGGGGGACATTCAGTACTTC. Residues: CASSQDREGDIQYF.

The chain uses TRBV27 and TRBJ2-1; TRBD1 aligns across 9 bases. Per the germline V gene, CDR1 is MNHEY and CDR2 is SMNVEV (reference sequence). This CDR3 spans 14 amino acids. The trim removed 3 bases at V and 10 bases at J, leaving 7 bases unmatched. CDR3 DNA sequence: TGTGCCAGCAGTTTCTGGGACAGGGTCAAGGAGCAGTTCTTC. This sequence encodes CASSFWDRVKEQFF.

This clonotype came up a few times. The CDR3 sequence is CASSEQGVQTGNTIYF. The CDR3 nucleotides read TGTGCCAGCAGCGAACAGGGCGTCCAAACTGGAAACACCATATATTTT. The rearrangement uses TRBV7-9 and TRBJ1-3, with a possible D match to TRBD1 (6 bases). Germline CDR1 SEHNR, CDR2 FQNEAQ (reference sequence). This CDR3 has 16 residues. V was shortened by 5 bases and J by 2 bases, with 16 bases between the two germline ends. Full variable domain (missing parts from reference TRBV7-9 and TRBJ1-3): DTGVSQNPRHKITKRGQNVTFRCDPISEHNRLYWYRQTLGQGPEFLTYFQNEAQLEKSRLLSDRFSAERPKGSFSTLEIQRTEQGDSAMYLCASSEQGVQTGNTIYFGEGSWLTVV.

This clonotype was found many times. This rearrangement joins TRBV5-5 to TRBJ1-1; D gene unclear. This CDR3 contains 12 residues. From germline, CDR1 is SGHKS and CDR2 YYEKEE (reference sequence). Trimming took 4 bases from V and 3 from J, leaving 7 bases between them. CDR3 in amino acids: CASSPKDTEAFF. CDR3 nucleotides: TGTGCCAGCAGCCCTAAGGACACTGAAGCTTTCTTT.

This clonotype was counted only a few times. Mismatch with germline at one junction end may stem from a read error. The rearrangement joins TRBV7-2 to TRBJ1-1, with unresolved D. Germline CDR1 SGHTA, CDR2 FQGNSA. The CDR3 length is 14 residues. The CDR3: CASSLAPDYTGAFF. CDR3 DNA sequence: TGTGCCAGCAGCTTAGCCCCAGACTACACTGGAGCTTTCTTT.

This clonotype has a count of ten or more. CDR3 nucleotide sequence: TGTGCCATCAGTGAGTCGGTCCGAGGCTCTTTGAGTGAGCAGTTCTTC. It codes for CAISESVRGSLSEQFF. The chain joins TRBV10-3 to TRBJ2-1; D is unclear. Germline CDR1 ENHRY, CDR2 SYGVKD. The V and J ends lost 0 bases and 9 bases respectively, with 18 bases between them. The CDR3 is 16 amino acids.

This clonotype is a singleton in its sample. The rearrangement uses TRBV12-3 or TRBV12-4 and TRBJ1-5; TRBD1 is a possible D gene (5 bases). V lost 5 bases and J 7 bases, leaving 12 bases between the germline ends. CDR3 length: 13 residues. The CDR3 here is CASSRGGEQPQHF. CDR3 coding DNA: TGTGCCAGCAGTCGGGGGGGAGAACAGCCCCAGCATTTT.

In this sample, this clonotype turned up many times. The chain carries TRBV7-2 and TRBJ2-1; D might be TRBD2 (5 bases). The V gene lost 4 bases and the J gene lost 8 bases, with 9 bases spanning the gap. Germline loops: CDR1 SGHTA, CDR2 FQGNSA. The CDR3 consists of 12 residues. CDR3 loop: CASSWVGDEQFF. CDR3 nucleotide sequence: TGTGCCAGCAGCTGGGTGGGAGATGAGCAGTTCTTC.

The chain has TRBV4-1 and TRBJ2-1; 10 bases map to TRBD1. V shed 0 bases, J shed 2 bases, and the junction held 1 base outside the gene matches. The CDR3 spans 16 residues. Looked up from germline, CDR1 is MGHRA and CDR2 is YSYEKL. The CDR3 here is CASSQDGTGAYNEQFF. In DNA form, the CDR3 reads TGCGCCAGCAGCCAAGATGGGACAGGGGCCTACAATGAGCAGTTCTTC.

This clonotype was counted many times. This chain uses TRBV12-3 or TRBV12-4 with TRBJ1-5; TRBD1 agrees at 9 bases. V trimming: 5 bases; J trimming: 5 bases; junction bases outside the gene matches: 7. The CDR3 spans 15 residues. The CDR3 sequence: CASSRDRVIDQPQHF. The DNA of the CDR3 is TGTGCCAGCAGTAGGGACAGGGTTATCGATCAGCCCCAGCATTTT.

V usage is TRBV20-1 and J usage is TRBJ2-1; 8 bases map to TRBD2. Germline loops: CDR1 DFQATT, CDR2 SNEGSKA (reference sequence). The CDR3 is 15 amino acids. V lost 3 bases to trimming and J lost 0 bases; unmatched junction nucleotides: 4. CDR3 loop: CSASPGTSSYNEQFF. The CDR3 DNA follows: TGCAGTGCTAGCCCTGGGACTAGCTCCTACAATGAGCAGTTCTTC.

Many counts were recorded for this clonotype. V gene TRBV4-1 combines with J gene TRBJ2-3; perhaps D is TRBD1 or TRBD2 (6 bases each). The CDR3 extends over 16 amino acids. CDR1 MGHRA and CDR2 YSYEKL come from the germline V gene. The ends were cut back, 1 base at V and 2 bases at J, with 13 bases in the middle. CDR3 coding DNA: TGCGCCAGCAGCCAAGGATCGGGGGCCAACACAGATACGCAGTATTTT. It encodes CASSQGSGANTDTQYF.

This clonotype was seen many times. The rearrangement links TRBV3-1 to TRBJ1-5; no clear D gene. The germline V and J ends were trimmed by 0 bases and 13 bases, with 19 bases remaining between them. This CDR3 contains 15 residues. Germline V gives CDR1 LGHDT, CDR2 YNNKEL (reference sequence). The CDR3 reads CASSQDKEWPRFQHF. CDR3 coding DNA: TGTGCCAGCAGCCAAGATAAGGAGTGGCCTCGTTTTCAGCATTTT.

This CDR3 is CASTLGGVRPQHF. CDR3 DNA: TGTGCCAGCACCCTTGGGGGGGTTCGTCCCCAGCATTTT. The chain joins TRBV12-3 or TRBV12-4 to TRBJ1-5; D may be TRBD1 (5 bases). Trimming took 7 bases from V and 10 from J, leaving 17 bases between them. The CDR3 sequence is 13 residues long.

This clonotype has a count of ten or more. The rearrangement joins TRBV30 to TRBJ2-7; a weak D match, TRBD1 (5 bases). The V gene lost 3 bases and the J gene lost 6 bases, with 15 bases spanning the gap. Germline-derived CDR1 and CDR2 are GTSNPN and SVGIG (reference sequence). The CDR3 runs to 13 residues. CDR3 in amino acids: CAWSLPGAGEQYF. CDR3 nucleotide sequence: TGTGCCTGGAGCCTGCCTGGGGCAGGCGAGCAGTACTTC.

This clonotype came up many times. This chain connects TRBV3-1 to TRBJ1-5, with TRBD1 as a possible D gene (6 bases). This CDR3 spans 14 amino acids. Trimming cost V 1 base and J 6 bases, with 10 bases left between them. CDR1 is LGHDT and CDR2 is YNNKEL in the germline V gene (reference sequence). The DNA for the CDR3 is TGTGCCAGCAGCCAAGCCAGGGGAGGTCAGCCCCAGCATTTT. It codes for CASSQARGGQPQHF.

The V and J genes are TRBV18 and TRBJ1-4; D remains unclear. This CDR3 comprises 15 residues. V lost 1 base and J lost 6, with 12 bases in between. CDR1 is KGHSH, CDR2 LQKENI, per germline. The CDR3 DNA sequence: TGTGCCAGCTCACCACTGGCGGGAACGTATGAAAAACTGTTTTTT. Its protein product is CASSPLAGTYEKLFF.

This clonotype was found many times. J is TRBJ2-7 and V is TRBV2; 14 bases line up with TRBD2. Per the germline V gene, CDR1 is SNHLY and CDR2 is FYNNEI. Germline trimming cut 4 bases from V and 8 bases from J; bases unmatched to any gene: 10. The CDR3 runs to 16 residues. This CDR3 is CASSVSGLAGVEKQYF. The CDR3 coding sequence is TGTGCCAGCAGTGTTTCGGGACTAGCGGGAGTTGAGAAGCAGTACTTC.